This TCR beta chain came from a study of T cell responses to AZD1222 COVID-19 vaccine. Points from the study as a whole: Among the donors, most were white British and more were female, and clonal diversity was possibly underestimated. Across spike, vaccine-associated CD4 TCRs were found, dominant at 160-218 and 743-854.

Profiling relied on immunoSEQ multiplex PCR, and the TCRdb table lists in-frame clones only, not all of them. The table lists around 270,000 clones, 90% to 95% of them singletons. The CDR3 sequence is 16 residues long. V lost 5 bases, J lost 3 bases, and 9 bases stayed unmatched. CDR1 and CDR2 from the germline V gene are SEHNR and FQNEAQ (reference sequence). About this clone: Its specificity is unknown.

This sequence was found in an adult who received the AZD1222 COVID-19 vaccine. This sequence joins TRBV7-9 and TRBJ1-5; the match to TRBD1 covers 8 bases. The sample consisted of peripheral blood, taken 28 days after the second AZD1222 dose. For the CDR3, the DNA is TGTGCCAGCAGCCGTGGGGACAGGAGCATCAATCAGCCCCAGCATTTT. Protein product: CASSRGDRSINQPQHF.